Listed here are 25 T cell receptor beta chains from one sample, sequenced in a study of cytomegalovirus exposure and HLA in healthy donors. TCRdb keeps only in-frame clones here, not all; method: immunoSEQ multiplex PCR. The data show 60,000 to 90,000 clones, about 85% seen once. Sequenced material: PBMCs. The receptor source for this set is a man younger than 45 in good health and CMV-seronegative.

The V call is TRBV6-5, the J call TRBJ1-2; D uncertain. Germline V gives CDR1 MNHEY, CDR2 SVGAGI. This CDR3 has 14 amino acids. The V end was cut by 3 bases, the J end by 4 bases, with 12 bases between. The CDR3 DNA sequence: TGTGCCAGCAGTTATACTAGGGAAGGCTATGGCTACACCTTC. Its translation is CASSYTREGYGYTF.

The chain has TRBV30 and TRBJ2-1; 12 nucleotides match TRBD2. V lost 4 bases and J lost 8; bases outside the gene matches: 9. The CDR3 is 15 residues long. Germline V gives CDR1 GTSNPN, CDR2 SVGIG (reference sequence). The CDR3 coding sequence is TGTGCCTGGAATCGCCTAGCGGGAGGGCGGGATGAGCAGTTCTTC. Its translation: CAWNRLAGGRDEQFF.

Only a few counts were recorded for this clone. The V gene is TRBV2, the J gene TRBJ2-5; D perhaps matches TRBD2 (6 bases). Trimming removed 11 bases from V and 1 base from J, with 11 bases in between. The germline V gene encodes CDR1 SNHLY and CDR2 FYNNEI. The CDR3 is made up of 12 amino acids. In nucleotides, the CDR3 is TGTGCCGGGGGGTACAGCCAAGAGACCCAGTACTTC. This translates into CAGGYSQETQYF.

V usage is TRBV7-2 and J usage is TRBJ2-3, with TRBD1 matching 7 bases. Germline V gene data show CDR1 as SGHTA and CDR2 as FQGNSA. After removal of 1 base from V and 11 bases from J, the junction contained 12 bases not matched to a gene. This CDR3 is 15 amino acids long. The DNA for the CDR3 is TGTGCCAGCAGCTTAGGCGCCGGGACAGCTAGCTTGCAGTATTTT. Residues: CASSLGAGTASLQYF. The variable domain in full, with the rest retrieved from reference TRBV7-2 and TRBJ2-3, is GAGVSQSPSNKVTEKGKDVELRCDPISGHTALYWYRQSLGQGLEFLIYFQGNSAPDKSGLPSDRFSAERTGGSVSTLTIQRTQQEDSAVYLCASSLGAGTASLQYFGPGTRLTVL.

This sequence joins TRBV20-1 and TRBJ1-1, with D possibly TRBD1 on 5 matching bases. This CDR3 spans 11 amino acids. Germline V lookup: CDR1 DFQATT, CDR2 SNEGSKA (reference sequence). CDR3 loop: CSGGENTEAFF. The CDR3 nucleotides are TGCAGCGGGGGAGAGAACACTGAAGCTTTCTTT.

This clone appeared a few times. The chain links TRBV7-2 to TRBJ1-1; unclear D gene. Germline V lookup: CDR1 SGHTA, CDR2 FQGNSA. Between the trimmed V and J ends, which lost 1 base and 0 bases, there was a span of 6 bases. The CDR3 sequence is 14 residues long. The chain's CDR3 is CASSLDAMNTEAFF. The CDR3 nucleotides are TGTGCCAGCAGCTTAGATGCTATGAACACTGAAGCTTTCTTT.

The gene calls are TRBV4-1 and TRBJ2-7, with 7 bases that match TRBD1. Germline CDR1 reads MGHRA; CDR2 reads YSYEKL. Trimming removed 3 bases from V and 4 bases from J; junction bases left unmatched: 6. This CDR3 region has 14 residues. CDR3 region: CASSHRQGAYEQYV. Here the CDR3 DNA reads TGCGCCAGCAGCCATAGACAGGGTGCTTACGAGCAGTACGTC.

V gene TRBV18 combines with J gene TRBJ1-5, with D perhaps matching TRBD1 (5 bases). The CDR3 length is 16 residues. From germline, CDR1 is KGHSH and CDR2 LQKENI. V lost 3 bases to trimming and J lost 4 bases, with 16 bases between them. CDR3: CASSPTDMAANQPQHF. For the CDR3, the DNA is TGTGCCAGCTCACCTACGGACATGGCCGCAAATCAGCCCCAGCATTTT.

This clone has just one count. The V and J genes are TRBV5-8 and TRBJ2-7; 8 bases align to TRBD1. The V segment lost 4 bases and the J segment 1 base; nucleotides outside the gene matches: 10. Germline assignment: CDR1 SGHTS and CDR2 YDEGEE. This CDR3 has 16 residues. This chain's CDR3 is CASSLYQGAVSYEQYF. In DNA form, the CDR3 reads TGTGCCAGCAGCCTTTACCAGGGGGCAGTTTCCTACGAGCAGTACTTC. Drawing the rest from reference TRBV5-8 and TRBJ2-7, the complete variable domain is EAGVTQSPTHLIKTRGQQATLRCSPISGHTSVYWYQQALGLGLQFLLWYDEGEERNRGNFPPRFSGRQFPNYSSELNVNALELEDSALYLCASSLYQGAVSYEQYFGPGTRLTVT.

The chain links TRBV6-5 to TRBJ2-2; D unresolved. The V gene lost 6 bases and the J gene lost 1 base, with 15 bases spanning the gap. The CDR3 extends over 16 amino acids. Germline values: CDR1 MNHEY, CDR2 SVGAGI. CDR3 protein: CASSYGAVVNTGELFF. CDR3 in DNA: TGTGCCAGCAGCTACGGAGCAGTGGTGAACACCGGGGAGCTGTTTTTT.

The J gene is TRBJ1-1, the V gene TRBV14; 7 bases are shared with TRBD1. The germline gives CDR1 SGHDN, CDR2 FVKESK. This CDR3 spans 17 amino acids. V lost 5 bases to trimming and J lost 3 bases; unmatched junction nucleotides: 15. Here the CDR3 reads CASSTGGYRGADTEAFF. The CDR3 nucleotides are TGTGCCAGCAGCACGGGGGGGTACAGGGGAGCGGACACTGAAGCTTTCTTT.

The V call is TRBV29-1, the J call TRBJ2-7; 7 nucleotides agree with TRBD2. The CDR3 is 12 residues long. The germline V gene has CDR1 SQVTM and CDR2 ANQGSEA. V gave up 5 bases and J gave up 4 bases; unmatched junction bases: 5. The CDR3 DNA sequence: TGCAGCGTTCGCACTAGCGCATACGAGCAGTACGTC. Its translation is CSVRTSAYEQYV.

CDR3 residues: CASSKRTGGKNTEAFF. CDR3 in DNA: TGTGCCAGCAGCAAGCGAACAGGGGGCAAGAACACTGAAGCTTTCTTT. The chain combines TRBV7-8 with TRBJ1-1, with TRBD1 matching 9 bases. J was trimmed by 1 base and V by 5 bases; bases with no gene match: 8. This CDR3 comprises 16 residues. Germline assignment: CDR1 SGHVS and CDR2 FQNEAQ.

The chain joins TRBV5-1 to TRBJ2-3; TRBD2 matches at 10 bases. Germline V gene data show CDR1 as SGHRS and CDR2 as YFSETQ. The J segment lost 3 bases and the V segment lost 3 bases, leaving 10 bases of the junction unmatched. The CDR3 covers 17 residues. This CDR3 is CASSSLAGVKLTDTQYF. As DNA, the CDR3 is TGCGCCAGCAGCTCTCTAGCGGGAGTTAAACTGACAGATACGCAGTATTTT.

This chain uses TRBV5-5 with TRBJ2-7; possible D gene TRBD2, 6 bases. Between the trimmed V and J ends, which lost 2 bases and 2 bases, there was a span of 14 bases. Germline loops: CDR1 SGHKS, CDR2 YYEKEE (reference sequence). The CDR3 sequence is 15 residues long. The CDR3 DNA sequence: TGTGCCAGCAGCTTTAGTCGGGGACTCCCCTACGAGCAGTACTTC. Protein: CASSFSRGLPYEQYF.

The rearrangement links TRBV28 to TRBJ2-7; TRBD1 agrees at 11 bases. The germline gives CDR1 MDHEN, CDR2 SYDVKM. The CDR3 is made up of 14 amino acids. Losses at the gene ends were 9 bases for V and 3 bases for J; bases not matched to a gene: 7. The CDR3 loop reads CARLQGTGGYEQYF. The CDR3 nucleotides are TGTGCCAGACTCCAGGGGACAGGGGGCTACGAGCAGTACTTC.

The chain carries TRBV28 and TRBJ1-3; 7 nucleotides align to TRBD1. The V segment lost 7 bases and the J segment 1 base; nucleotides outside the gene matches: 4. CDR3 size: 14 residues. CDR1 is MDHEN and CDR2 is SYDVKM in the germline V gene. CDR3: CASTRQGSGNTIYF. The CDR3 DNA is TGTGCCAGCACTAGACAGGGTTCTGGAAACACCATATATTTT. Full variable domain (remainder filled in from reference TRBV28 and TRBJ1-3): DVKVTQSSRYLVKRTGEKVFLECVQDMDHENMFWYRQDPGLGLRLIYFSYDVKMKEKGDIPEGYSVSREKKERFSLILESASTNQTSMYLCASTRQGSGNTIYFGEGSWLTVV.

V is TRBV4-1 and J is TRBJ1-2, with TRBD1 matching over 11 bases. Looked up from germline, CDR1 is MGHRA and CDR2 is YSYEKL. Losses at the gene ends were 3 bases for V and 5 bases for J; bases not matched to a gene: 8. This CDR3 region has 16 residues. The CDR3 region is CASSQPPDRGLYGYTF. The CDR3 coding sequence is TGCGCCAGCAGCCAGCCTCCGGACAGGGGGCTATATGGCTACACCTTC.

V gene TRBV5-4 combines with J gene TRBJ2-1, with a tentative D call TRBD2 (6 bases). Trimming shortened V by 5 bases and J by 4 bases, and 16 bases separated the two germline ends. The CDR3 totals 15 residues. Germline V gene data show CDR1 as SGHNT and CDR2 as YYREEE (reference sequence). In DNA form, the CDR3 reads TGTGCCAGCAGTTTAGGGACTCTAATTTACAATGAGCAGTTCTTC. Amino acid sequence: CASSLGTLIYNEQFF.

Written as DNA, the CDR3 is TGTGCCAGCAGCCGGGACAGGGGTAGCAATCAGCCCCAGCATTTT. Its protein product is CASSRDRGSNQPQHF. The chain links TRBV7-2 to TRBJ1-5, with 10 positions matching TRBD1. J was trimmed by 0 bases and V by 5 bases; bases with no gene match: 1. In germline, CDR1 is SGHTA, CDR2 FQGNSA. This CDR3 region has 15 residues. Full variable domain (outside the CDR3, taken from reference TRBV7-2 and TRBJ1-5): GAGVSQSPSNKVTEKGKDVELRCDPISGHTALYWYRQSLGQGLEFLIYFQGNSAPDKSGLPSDRFSAERTGGSVSTLTIQRTQQEDSAVYLCASSRDRGSNQPQHFGDGTRLSIL.

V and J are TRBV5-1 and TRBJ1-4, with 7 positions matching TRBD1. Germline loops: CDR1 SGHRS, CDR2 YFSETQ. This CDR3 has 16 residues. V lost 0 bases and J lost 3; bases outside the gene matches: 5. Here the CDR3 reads CASSLEGGAANEKLFF. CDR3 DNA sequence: TGCGCCAGCAGCTTGGAAGGGGGCGCGGCTAATGAAAAACTGTTTTTT. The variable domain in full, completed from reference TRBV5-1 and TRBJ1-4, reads KAGVTQTPRYLIKTRGQQVTLSCSPISGHRSVSWYQQTPGQGLQFLFEYFSETQRNKGNFPGRFSGRQFSNSRSEMNVSTLELGDSALYLCASSLEGGAANEKLFFGSGTQLSVL.

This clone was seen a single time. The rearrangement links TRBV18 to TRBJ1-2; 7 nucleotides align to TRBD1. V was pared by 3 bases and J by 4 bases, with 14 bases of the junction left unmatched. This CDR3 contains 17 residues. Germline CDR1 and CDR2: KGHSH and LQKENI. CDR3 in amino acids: CASSPGHRDREPYGYTF. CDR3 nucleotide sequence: TGTGCCAGCTCACCTGGACACCGGGACAGAGAACCCTATGGCTACACCTTC.

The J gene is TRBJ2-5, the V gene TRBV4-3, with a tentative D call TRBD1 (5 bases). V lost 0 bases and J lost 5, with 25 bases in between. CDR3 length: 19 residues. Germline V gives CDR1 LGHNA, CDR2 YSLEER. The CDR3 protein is CASSQDIPMGQAGWETQYF. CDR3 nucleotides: TGCGCCAGCAGCCAAGATATTCCGATGGGGCAGGCTGGATGGGAGACCCAGTACTTC.

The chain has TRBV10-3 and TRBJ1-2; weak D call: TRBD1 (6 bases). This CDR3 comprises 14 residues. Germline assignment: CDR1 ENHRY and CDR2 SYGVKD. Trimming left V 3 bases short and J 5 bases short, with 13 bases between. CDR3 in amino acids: CAISDSTGPYGYTF. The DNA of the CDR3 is TGTGCCATCAGTGATTCGACAGGACCATATGGCTACACCTTC.

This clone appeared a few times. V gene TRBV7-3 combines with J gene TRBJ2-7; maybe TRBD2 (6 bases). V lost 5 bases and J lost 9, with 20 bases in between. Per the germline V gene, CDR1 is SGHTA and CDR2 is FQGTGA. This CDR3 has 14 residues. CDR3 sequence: CASSPGGPIAMQYF. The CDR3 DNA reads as TGTGCCAGCAGCCCCGGGGGTCCAATCGCGATGCAGTACTTC.